This T cell receptor (beta chain) was recovered during a study of blood T cell repertoires in COVID-19. Study in general: The United States, Italy and Spain supplied acute and convalescent COVID-19 samples.

Original processing notes: Estimation of nucleated cell counts relied on the amplification of reference gene primers. This table comes from immunoSEQ multiplex PCR, and its TCRdb copy is limited to in-frame clones, with some not included. V and J calls and clone size come straight from that table; D and trimming were deduced from the DNA. This sample carries some 22,000 clones, 86% of them seen once, and the ten largest clones take around 28%. CDR1 is LNHDA, CDR2 SQIVND, per germline (reference sequence). The CDR3 runs to 14 residues. Trimming cost V 6 bases and J 3 bases, with 12 bases left between them.

This rearrangement joins TRBV19 to TRBJ1-5, with D possibly being TRBD1 (6 bases). The sequenced material came from peripheral blood. This TCR derives from a human donor with active COVID-19. The donor label of this sample is uncertain. For the CDR3, the DNA is TGTGCCAGTAGCCTCCGGGACACCAATCAGCCCCAGCATTTT. Its translation: CASSLRDTNQPQHF.